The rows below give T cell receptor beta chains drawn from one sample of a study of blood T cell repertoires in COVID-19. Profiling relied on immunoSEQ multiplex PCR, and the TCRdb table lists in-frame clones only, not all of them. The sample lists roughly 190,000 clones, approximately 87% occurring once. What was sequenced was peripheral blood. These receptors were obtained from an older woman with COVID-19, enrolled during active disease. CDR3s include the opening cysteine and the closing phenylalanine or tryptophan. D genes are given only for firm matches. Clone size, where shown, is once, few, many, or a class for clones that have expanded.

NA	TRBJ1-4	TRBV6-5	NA	CASRGRGMNEKLFF	TGTGCCAGCCGGGGGAGAGGGATGAATGAAAAACTGTTTTTT
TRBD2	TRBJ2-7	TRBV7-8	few	CASSWTSGSYEQYF	TGTGCCAGCAGTTGGACTAGCGGCTCCTACGAGCAGTACTTC
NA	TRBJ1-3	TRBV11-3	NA	CASSLDSSGNTIYF	TGTGCCAGCAGCTTGGACAGCTCTGGAAACACCATATATTTT
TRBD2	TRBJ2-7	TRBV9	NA	CASSPTGEGLREQYF	TGTGCCAGCAGCCCGACCGGGGAGGGCCTTCGCGAGCAGTACTTC
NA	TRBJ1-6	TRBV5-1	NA	CASSLRAEDNSPLHF	TGCGCCAGCAGCTTGAGGGCGGAGGATAATTCACCCCTCCACTTT
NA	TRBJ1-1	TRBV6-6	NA	CASSPGFGGTEAFF	TGTGCCAGCAGCCCAGGGTTTGGTGGCACTGAAGCTTTCTTT
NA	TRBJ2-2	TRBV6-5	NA	CASSWHREPTGELFF	TGTGCCAGCAGTTGGCACAGGGAACCCACCGGGGAGCTGTTTTTT
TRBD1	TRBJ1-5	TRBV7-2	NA	CASSLEGGIQPQHF	TGTGCCAGCAGCTTAGAAGGGGGCATTCAGCCCCAGCATTTT
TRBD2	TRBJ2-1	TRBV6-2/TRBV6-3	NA	CASSRSAGGEQFF	TGTGCCAGCAGCCGCTCGGCGGGGGGTGAGCAGTTCTTC
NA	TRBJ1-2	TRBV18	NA	CASSSRTSPDYGYTF	TGTGCCAGCTCATCCCGGACAAGCCCGGACTATGGCTACACCTTC
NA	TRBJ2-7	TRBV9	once	CASSVGSVTPSYEQYF	TGTGCCAGCAGCGTAGGGTCCGTGACACCTTCCTACGAGCAGTACTTC
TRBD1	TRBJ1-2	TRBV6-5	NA	CASSSRQGGYTF	TGTGCCAGCAGTTCTCGACAGGGGGGCTACACCTTC
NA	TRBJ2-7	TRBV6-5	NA	CASTPSTLGQYF	TGTGCCAGCACCCCTTCCACCCTCGGTCAGTACTTC
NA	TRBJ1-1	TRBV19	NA	CASNQGGAPEAFF	TGTGCCAGTAACCAAGGGGGGGCCCCTGAAGCTTTCTTT